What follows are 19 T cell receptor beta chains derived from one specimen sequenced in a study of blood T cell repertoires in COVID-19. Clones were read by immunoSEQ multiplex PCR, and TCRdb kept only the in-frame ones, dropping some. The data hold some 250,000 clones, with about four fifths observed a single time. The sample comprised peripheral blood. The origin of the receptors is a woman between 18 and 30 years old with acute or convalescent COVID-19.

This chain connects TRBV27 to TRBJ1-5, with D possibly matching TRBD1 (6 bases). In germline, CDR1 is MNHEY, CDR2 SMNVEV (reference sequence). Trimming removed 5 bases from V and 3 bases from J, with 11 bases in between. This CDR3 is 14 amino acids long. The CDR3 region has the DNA TGTGCCAGCAGTCCACAGGGTCCCAATCAGCCCCAGCATTTT. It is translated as CASSPQGPNQPQHF.

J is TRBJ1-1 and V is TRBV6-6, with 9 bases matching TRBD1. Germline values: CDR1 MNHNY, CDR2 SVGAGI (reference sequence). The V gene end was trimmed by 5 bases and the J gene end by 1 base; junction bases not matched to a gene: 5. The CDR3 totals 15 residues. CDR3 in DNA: TGTGCCAGCAGTATTCGGGGACAGGGGAACACTGAAGCTTTCTTT. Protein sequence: CASSIRGQGNTEAFF.

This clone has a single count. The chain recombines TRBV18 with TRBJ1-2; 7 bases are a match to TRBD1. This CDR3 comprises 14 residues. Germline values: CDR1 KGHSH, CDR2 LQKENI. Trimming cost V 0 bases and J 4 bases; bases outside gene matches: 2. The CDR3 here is CASSPPDRLYGYTF. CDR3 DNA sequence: TGTGCCAGCTCACCACCGGACAGGCTCTATGGCTACACCTTC. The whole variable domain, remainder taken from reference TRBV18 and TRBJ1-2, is NAGVMQNPRHLVRRRGQEARLRCSPMKGHSHVYWYRQLPEEGLKFMVYLQKENIIDESGMPKERFSAEFPKEGPSILRIQQVVRGDSAAYFCASSPPDRLYGYTFGSGTRLTVV.

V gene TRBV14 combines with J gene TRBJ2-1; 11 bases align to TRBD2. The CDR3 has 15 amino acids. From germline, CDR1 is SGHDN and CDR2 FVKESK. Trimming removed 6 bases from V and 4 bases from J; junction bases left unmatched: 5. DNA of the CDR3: TGTGCCAGCAGAGACGGGACTAGCGGTTACAATGAGCAGTTCTTC. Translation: CASRDGTSGYNEQFF.

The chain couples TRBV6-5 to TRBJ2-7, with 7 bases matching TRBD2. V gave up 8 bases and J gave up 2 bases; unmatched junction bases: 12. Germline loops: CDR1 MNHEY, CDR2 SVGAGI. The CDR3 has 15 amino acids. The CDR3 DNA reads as TGTGCCAGCCGTTCCGGGGGAGGGGAACCCTACGAGCAGTACTTC. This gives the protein CASRSGGGEPYEQYF.

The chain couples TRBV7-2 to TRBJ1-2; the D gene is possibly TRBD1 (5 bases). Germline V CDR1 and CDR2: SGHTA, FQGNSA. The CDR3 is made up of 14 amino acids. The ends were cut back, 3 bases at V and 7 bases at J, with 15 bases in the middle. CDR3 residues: CASSLFQGVSGYTF. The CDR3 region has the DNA TGTGCCAGCAGCTTGTTTCAGGGCGTATCTGGCTACACCTTC.

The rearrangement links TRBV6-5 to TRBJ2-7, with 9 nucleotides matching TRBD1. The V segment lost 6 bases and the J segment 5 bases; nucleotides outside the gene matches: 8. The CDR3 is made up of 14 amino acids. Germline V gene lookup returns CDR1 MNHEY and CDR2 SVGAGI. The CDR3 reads CASRQGTGCDEQYF. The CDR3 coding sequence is TGTGCCAGCAGACAGGGGACAGGGTGTGACGAGCAGTACTTC.

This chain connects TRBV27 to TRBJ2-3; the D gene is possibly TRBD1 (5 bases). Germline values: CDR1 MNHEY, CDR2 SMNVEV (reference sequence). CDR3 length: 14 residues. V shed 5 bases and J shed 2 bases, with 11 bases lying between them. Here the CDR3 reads CASSKQVVTDTQYF. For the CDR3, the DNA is TGTGCCAGCAGTAAACAGGTAGTCACAGATACGCAGTATTTT.

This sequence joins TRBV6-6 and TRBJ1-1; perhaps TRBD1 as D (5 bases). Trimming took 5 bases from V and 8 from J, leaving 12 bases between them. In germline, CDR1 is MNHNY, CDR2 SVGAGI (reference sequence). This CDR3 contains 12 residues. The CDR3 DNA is TGTGCCAGCAGTCCTACAGGAAGCGAAGCTTTCTTT. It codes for CASSPTGSEAFF.

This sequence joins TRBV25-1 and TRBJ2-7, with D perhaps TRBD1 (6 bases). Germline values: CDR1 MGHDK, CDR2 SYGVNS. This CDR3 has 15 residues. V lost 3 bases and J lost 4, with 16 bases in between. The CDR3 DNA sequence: TGTGCCAGCAGTGATTTCCGTGGGACACCATACGAGCAGTACTTC. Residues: CASSDFRGTPYEQYF.

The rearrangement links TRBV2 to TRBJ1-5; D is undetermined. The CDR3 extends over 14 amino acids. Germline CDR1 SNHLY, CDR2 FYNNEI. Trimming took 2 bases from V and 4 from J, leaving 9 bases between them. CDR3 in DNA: TGTGCCAGCAGTGAATCCGGAGGAAATCAGCCCCAGCATTTT. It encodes CASSESGGNQPQHF. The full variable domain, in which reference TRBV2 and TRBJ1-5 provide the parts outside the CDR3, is EPEVTQTPSHQVTQMGQEVILRCVPISNHLYFYWYRQILGQKVEFLVSFYNNEISEKSEIFDDQFSVERPDGSNFTLKIRSTKLEDSAMYFCASSESGGNQPQHFGDGTRLSIL.

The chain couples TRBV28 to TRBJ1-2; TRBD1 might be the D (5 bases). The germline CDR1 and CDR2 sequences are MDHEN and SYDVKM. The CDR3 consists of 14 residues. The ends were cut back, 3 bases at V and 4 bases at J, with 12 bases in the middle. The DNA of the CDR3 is TGTGCCAGCAGTTTTTCCCTGGGGCCCTATGGCTACACCTTC. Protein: CASSFSLGPYGYTF.

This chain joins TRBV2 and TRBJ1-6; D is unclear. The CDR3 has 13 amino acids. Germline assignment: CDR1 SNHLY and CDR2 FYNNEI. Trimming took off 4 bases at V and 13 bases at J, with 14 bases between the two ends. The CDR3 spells CASSAGGIPPLHF. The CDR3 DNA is TGTGCCAGCAGTGCTGGCGGAATCCCCCCCCTCCACTTT.

The CDR3 spells CAWSTRTGSNSPLHF. The CDR3 DNA reads TGTGCCTGGAGCACTCGGACAGGGAGCAATTCACCCCTCCACTTT. The chain combines TRBV30 with TRBJ1-6, with 8 positions matching TRBD1. The CDR3 is made up of 15 amino acids. Germline-derived CDR1 and CDR2 are GTSNPN and SVGIG (reference sequence). Germline trimming cut 3 bases from V and 7 bases from J; bases unmatched to any gene: 8.

For the CDR3, the DNA is TGTGCCAGCAGGGAACCTCGACAGGGTCTTTCAAGAGGCTACACCTTC. This translates into CASREPRQGLSRGYTF. This chain uses TRBV28 with TRBJ1-2, with TRBD1 matching 7 bases. V trimming: 6 bases; J trimming: 8 bases; junction bases outside the gene matches: 18. The germline gives CDR1 MDHEN, CDR2 SYDVKM. CDR3 length equals 16 residues.

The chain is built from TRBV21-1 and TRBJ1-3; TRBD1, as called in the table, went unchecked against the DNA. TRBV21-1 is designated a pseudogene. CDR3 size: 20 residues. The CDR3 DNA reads TGTGCCAGCAGCAAATTGATCCGTGGACAGGGGGCTAACTCTGGAAACACCATATATTTT. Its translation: CASSKLIRGQGANSGNTIYF.

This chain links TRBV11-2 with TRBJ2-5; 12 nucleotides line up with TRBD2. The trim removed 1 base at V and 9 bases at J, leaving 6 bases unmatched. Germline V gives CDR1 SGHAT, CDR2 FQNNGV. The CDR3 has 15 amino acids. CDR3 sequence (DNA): TGTGCCAGCAGCTTAGTTGGGGCTAGCGGGGGGGCCCAGTACTTC. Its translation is CASSLVGASGGAQYF.

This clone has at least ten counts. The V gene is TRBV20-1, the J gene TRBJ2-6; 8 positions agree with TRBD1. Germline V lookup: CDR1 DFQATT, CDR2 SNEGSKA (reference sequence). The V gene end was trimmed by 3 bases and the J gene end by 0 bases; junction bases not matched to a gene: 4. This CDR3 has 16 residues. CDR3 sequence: CSASIQGGSGANVLTF. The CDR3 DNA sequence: TGCAGTGCTAGTATACAGGGGGGCTCTGGGGCCAACGTCCTGACTTTC.

The CDR3 region is CASSTGPNTGELFF. CDR3 DNA: TGTGCCAGCAGCACAGGACCGAACACCGGGGAGCTGTTTTTT. The chain joins TRBV11-2 to TRBJ2-2; weak D call: TRBD1 (5 bases). With 5 bases removed from V and 0 bases from J, the gap between germline ends came to 7 bases. CDR3 size: 14 residues. In germline, CDR1 is SGHAT, CDR2 FQNNGV.